Following are 25 T cell receptor beta chains from one sample sequenced in a study of long-term antiretroviral therapy in people with HIV. The authors ran the immunoSEQ assay, v3.0, at survey level. Sequenced by immunoSEQ multiplex PCR; TCRdb stores in-frame clones only, minus some. The sample consists of around 11,000 clones, roughly 90% of them appearing once. The sequences come from unsorted PBMCs, collected 0.2 years before starting antiretroviral therapy. The source is a woman in her thirties or forties with HIV.

The genes are TRBV6-5 and TRBJ1-5, with a possible D match to TRBD1 (6 bases). The CDR3 length is 13 residues. Looked up from germline, CDR1 is MNHEY and CDR2 is SVGAGI. With 4 bases removed from V and 7 bases from J, the gap between germline ends came to 11 bases. The CDR3 DNA sequence: TGTGCCAGCAGTTTAACAGGGAACCAGCCCCAGCATTTT. Its translation: CASSLTGNQPQHF.

The rearrangement joins TRBV18 to TRBJ2-7; 7 bases are shared with TRBD1. Trimming cost V 0 bases and J 2 bases; bases outside gene matches: 4. Germline V gene sequence: CDR1 KGHSH, CDR2 LQKENI. The CDR3 extends over 15 amino acids. CDR3 in DNA: TGTGCCAGCTCACCACCGGGACAGCAAGCCTACGAGCAGTACTTC. Its protein product is CASSPPGQQAYEQYF.

The genes are TRBV12-5 and TRBJ1-1; D is unresolved. V dropped 1 base and J dropped 0 bases, with 9 bases sitting between them. This CDR3 contains 15 residues. Per germline, CDR1 LGHNT and CDR2 FRNRAP. The CDR3 nucleotides read TGTGCTAGTGGTTTGGGAACCACAGTGAACACTGAAGCTTTCTTT. Its translation: CASGLGTTVNTEAFF.

The chain employs TRBV6-6 and TRBJ1-1, with TRBD1 as a possible D gene (6 bases). CDR1 and CDR2 (germline): MNHNY, SVGAGI (reference sequence). The CDR3 is 16 residues long. Trimming removed 6 bases at V and 4 bases at J, with 21 bases between. The CDR3 DNA is TGTGCCAGCAGCTCTCACAACCCCACAGGGAGCACTGAAGCTTTCTTT. Residues: CASSSHNPTGSTEAFF.

The rearrangement uses TRBV25-1 and TRBJ2-7; the match to TRBD1 covers 11 bases. Germline V gene sequence: CDR1 MGHDK, CDR2 SYGVNS. The CDR3 covers 14 residues. The J segment lost 6 bases and the V segment lost 4 bases, leaving 5 bases of the junction unmatched. CDR3 in amino acids: CASSASGTGGEQYF. CDR3 bases: TGTGCCAGCAGTGCGTCCGGGACAGGGGGCGAGCAGTACTTC.

This clone was observed a single time. The V and J genes are TRBV10-2 and TRBJ1-4; D gene unclear. V lost 0 bases and J 7 bases, leaving 9 bases between the germline ends. Germline assignment: CDR1 WSHSY and CDR2 SAAADI. The CDR3 is 14 residues long. The CDR3 DNA reads TGCGCCAGCAGTGAGTCGAGTGGGCCTGAAAAACTGTTTTTT. It codes for CASSESSGPEKLFF.

This clone was counted a few times. The chain is built from TRBV6-5 and TRBJ1-6; no firm D call. Trimming took off 0 bases at V and 6 bases at J, with 9 bases between the two ends. Germline CDR1 MNHEY, CDR2 SVGAGI. The CDR3 loop spans 15 amino acids. The CDR3 is CASSYSNSLNSPLHF. The CDR3 nucleotides read TGTGCCAGCAGTTACTCGAACAGCCTTAATTCACCCCTCCACTTT.

The chain links TRBV6-1 to TRBJ1-5; TRBD1 might be the D (5 bases). V gave up 4 bases and J gave up 0 bases, with 7 bases separating them. There are 14 residues in the CDR3. Germline V gene lookup returns CDR1 MNHNS and CDR2 SASEGT. DNA of the CDR3: TGTGCCAGCAGTGGGGGACGTAGCAATCAGCCCCAGCATTTT. Translating gives CASSGGRSNQPQHF.

The CDR3 sequence is CASSLGRETQYF. The DNA for the CDR3 is TGCGCCAGCAGCTTGGGAAGGGAGACCCAGTACTTC. The chain joins TRBV5-1 to TRBJ2-5; D uncertain. V lost 0 bases and J lost 5, with 5 bases in between. The CDR3 is 12 amino acids. CDR1 SGHRS and CDR2 YFSETQ come from the germline V gene.

The chain recombines TRBV6-6 with TRBJ2-7; 8 positions match TRBD1. The germline V gene has CDR1 MNHNY and CDR2 SVGAGI (reference sequence). Trimming removed 6 bases from V and 5 bases from J; junction bases left unmatched: 6. This CDR3 spans 13 amino acids. The CDR3 DNA follows: TGTGCCAGCAGGCAACAGGGGGACGACGAGCAGTACTTC. Translation: CASRQQGDDEQYF.

The table lists this clone with a count of one. V gene TRBV30 combines with J gene TRBJ2-5; 10 bases align to TRBD1. Germline loops: CDR1 GTSNPN, CDR2 SVGIG (reference sequence). CDR3 length: 17 residues. The J segment lost 5 bases and the V segment lost 0 bases, leaving 12 bases of the junction unmatched. CDR3: CAWSVQFATGGGETQYF. The CDR3 DNA sequence: TGTGCCTGGAGTGTACAGTTTGCGACAGGGGGCGGCGAGACCCAGTACTTC. Using reference TRBV30 and TRBJ2-5 for the parts outside the CDR3, the full variable domain is SQTIHQWPATLVQPVGSPLSLECTVEGTSNPNLYWYRQAAGRGLQLLFYSVGIGQISSEVPQNLSASRPQDRQFILSSKKLLLSDSGFYLCAWSVQFATGGGETQYFGPGTRLLVL.

V and J are TRBV30 and TRBJ2-5; tentative D call: TRBD2 (6 bases). Per germline, CDR1 GTSNPN and CDR2 SVGIG (reference sequence). Between the trimmed V and J ends, which lost 2 bases and 4 bases, there was a span of 11 bases. There are 13 residues in the CDR3. The CDR3 coding sequence is TGTGCCTGGAGTTGGATGGGGGGAGAGACCCAGTACTTC. Translating it yields CAWSWMGGETQYF.

This clone was picked up one time. The chain is built from TRBV5-8 and TRBJ2-7; D possibly corresponds to TRBD1 (5 bases). The CDR3 is 14 amino acids. The V and J ends lost 0 bases and 2 bases respectively, with 9 bases between them. Looked up from germline, CDR1 is SGHTS and CDR2 is YDEGEE. The CDR3 DNA reads as TGTGCCAGCAGCTTGGAGGGGTTGGCCTACGAGCAGTACTTC. Translating it yields CASSLEGLAYEQYF. Based on the CDR3 plus reference TRBV5-8 and TRBJ2-7, the full variable domain is EAGVTQSPTHLIKTRGQQATLRCSPISGHTSVYWYQQALGLGLQFLLWYDEGEERNRGNFPPRFSGRQFPNYSSELNVNALELEDSALYLCASSLEGLAYEQYFGPGTRLTVT.

The chain uses TRBV4-1 and TRBJ1-2, with a tentative D call TRBD1 (5 bases). CDR3 size: 15 residues. CDR1 and CDR2 (germline): MGHRA, YSYEKL. Deletions cut 0 bases from V and 4 bases from J, with 12 bases between. CDR3 coding DNA: TGCGCCAGCAGCCAAGAGCAGGGTTCAGCCTATGGCTACACCTTC. Protein: CASSQEQGSAYGYTF.

This rearrangement joins TRBV19 to TRBJ1-5; 7 bases fit TRBD1. Germline V CDR1 and CDR2: LNHDA, SQIVND (reference sequence). The CDR3 has 15 amino acids. The junction had 6 bases not matched to a gene; V was cut back by 6 bases and J by 1 base. The CDR3 reads CASRTTGQSNQPQHF. CDR3 in DNA: TGTGCCAGTAGGACGACAGGGCAGAGCAATCAGCCCCAGCATTTT.

This chain joins TRBV15 and TRBJ1-4, with D uncertain. This CDR3 is 16 amino acids long. The germline V and J ends were trimmed by 2 bases and 0 bases, with 10 bases remaining between them. Germline values: CDR1 LNHNV, CDR2 YYDKDF (reference sequence). DNA of the CDR3: TGTGCCACCAGCAGAAGGACGGGAGCAACTAATGAAAAACTGTTTTTT. This codes for CATSRRTGATNEKLFF. Full variable domain (outside the CDR3, taken from reference TRBV15 and TRBJ1-4): DAMVIQNPRYQVTQFGKPVTLSCSQTLNHNVMYWYQQKSSQAPKLLFHYYDKDFNNEADTPDNFQSRRPNTSFCFLDIRSPGLGDTAMYLCATSRRTGATNEKLFFGSGTQLSVL.

This chain joins TRBV14 and TRBJ2-3, with 11 nucleotides matching TRBD2. The CDR3 runs to 16 residues. CDR1 and CDR2 (germline): SGHDN, FVKESK. V lost 5 bases to trimming and J lost 2 bases; unmatched junction nucleotides: 6. This CDR3 is CASSERLAGNTDTQYF. In nucleotides, the CDR3 is TGTGCCAGCAGCGAGCGACTAGCGGGGAACACAGATACGCAGTATTTT. Full variable domain (missing parts from reference TRBV14 and TRBJ2-3): EAGVTQFPSHSVIEKGQTVTLRCDPISGHDNLYWYRRVMGKEIKFLLHFVKESKQDESGMPNNRFLAERTGGTYSTLKVQPAELEDSGVYFCASSERLAGNTDTQYFGPGTRLTVL.

V and J are TRBV7-6 and TRBJ1-3; D remains unclear. The germline CDR1 and CDR2 sequences are SGHVS and FNYEAQ. The ends were cut back, 8 bases at V and 0 bases at J, with 11 bases in the middle. This CDR3 has 14 residues. This CDR3 reads CASFDPNSGNTIYF. CDR3 in DNA: TGTGCCAGCTTTGACCCTAACTCTGGAAACACCATATATTTT.

This chain connects TRBV10-1 to TRBJ2-3; 10 positions agree with TRBD1. The CDR3 extends over 17 amino acids. Germline V lookup: CDR1 WNHNN, CDR2 SYGVQD (reference sequence). V gave up 0 bases and J gave up 10 bases; unmatched junction bases: 13. The CDR3 DNA sequence: TGCGCCAGCAGTGAGTCGACTCTGGGGACAGGGGCCTCCGCGCAGTATTTT. As protein: CASSESTLGTGASAQYF.

The CDR3 DNA sequence: TGTGCCAGCAGCCCTAAACAGGGTACTGGAAACACCATATATTTT. It codes for CASSPKQGTGNTIYF. V gene TRBV4-2 combines with J gene TRBJ1-3; D is perhaps TRBD1 (6 bases). Germline lookup yields CDR1 LGHNA and CDR2 YNFKEQ. This CDR3 contains 15 residues. V was cut by 4 bases and J by 2 bases, with 12 bases left in between.

The J gene is TRBJ2-4, the V gene TRBV14, with no clear D. Germline CDR1 is SGHDN and CDR2 is FVKESK. Trimming took off 4 bases at V and 0 bases at J, with 13 bases between the two ends. This CDR3 has 16 amino acids. CDR3 protein: CASSRALGLAKNIQYF. The CDR3 nucleotides read TGTGCCAGCAGCCGAGCCTTAGGGCTAGCCAAAAACATTCAGTACTTC.

This clone is medium-sized within its sample. The rearrangement uses TRBV10-3 and TRBJ1-2, with TRBD1 matching 7 bases. CDR1 is ENHRY, CDR2 SYGVKD, per germline. The V segment lost 2 bases and the J segment 3 bases; nucleotides outside the gene matches: 3. This CDR3 is built from 14 residues. The DNA of the CDR3 is TGTGCCATCAGTGAGAGAACAGGGGACTATGGCTACACCTTC. Its translation is CAISERTGDYGYTF.

The rearrangement joins TRBV27 to TRBJ2-3; 8 bases fit TRBD2. This CDR3 spans 16 amino acids. From germline, CDR1 is MNHEY and CDR2 SMNVEV (reference sequence). J lost 2 bases, V lost 6 bases, and 10 bases had no gene match. The CDR3 loop reads CASRHHPGLDTDTQYF. In nucleotides, the CDR3 is TGTGCCAGCAGACACCATCCGGGACTAGACACAGATACGCAGTATTTT.

This rearrangement joins TRBV6-6 to TRBJ1-6; D possibly corresponds to TRBD1 (6 bases). Trimming stripped 11 bases from V and 10 bases from J, with 18 bases between. From germline, CDR1 is MNHNY and CDR2 SVGAGI (reference sequence). The CDR3 covers 13 residues. For the CDR3, the DNA is TGTGCCGGTAACAGGGAGGTCAACTCACCCCTCCACTTT. This encodes CAGNREVNSPLHF.

Relative to its sample, this clone is hyperexpanded (1% or more). This sequence joins TRBV6-5 and TRBJ1-2; D unclear. CDR1 MNHEY and CDR2 SVGAGI come from the germline V gene. Trimming took 8 bases from V and 7 from J, leaving 14 bases between them. The CDR3 runs 12 residues. The CDR3 reads CASATGWSGYTF. The CDR3 DNA reads TGTGCCAGCGCCACGGGTTGGTCTGGCTACACCTTC.